One and the same sample provided the 26 T cell receptor beta chains below, sequenced in a study of Graves' ophthalmopathy and Graves' hyperthyroidism. The study amplified TCR beta CDR3 regions using RNA transcripts. The library came from an HTBI-primed first-round RT-PCR and a second-round multiplex PCR. MiXCR was run by TCRdb on the multiplex PCR reads, yielding one entry per CDR3 protein. The sample records 600,000 to 950,000 distinct CDR3 sequences, 40% being singletons. Sequencing input: peripheral blood. The receptors come from an adult man with Graves' ophthalmopathy.

A word on this clonotype: This may be a read error: a much more frequent sequence differs by one nucleotide. CDR3 in DNA: TGTGCCAGCAGCTTAGGGTTCGGAGTAGACACTGAAGCTTTCTTT. Translating it yields CASSLGFGVDTEAFF. V usage is TRBV11-2 and J usage is TRBJ1-1, with D unresolved. This CDR3 is built from 15 residues. Germline assignment: CDR1 SGHAT and CDR2 FQNNGV. V lost 1 base, J lost 3 bases, and 12 bases lay in between.

In its sample, this clonotype was seen many times. The chain couples TRBV20-1 to TRBJ2-7, with 9 positions matching TRBD1. V trimming: 5 bases; J trimming: 7 bases; junction bases outside the gene matches: 6. The CDR3 covers 12 residues. Germline loops: CDR1 DFQATT, CDR2 SNEGSKA (reference sequence). The CDR3 loop is CSAVQGAREQYF. CDR3 nucleotides: TGCAGTGCTGTACAGGGGGCGCGGGAGCAGTACTTC.

The V call is TRBV11-2, the J call TRBJ1-3; D possibly corresponds to TRBD1 (5 bases). Trimming cost V 0 bases and J 3 bases, with 15 bases left between them. The CDR3 length is 17 residues. Looked up from germline, CDR1 is SGHAT and CDR2 is FQNNGV. CDR3 in DNA: TGTGCCAGCAGCTTAGACCCCCGGGACGTCTTTGGAAACACCATATATTTT. It is translated as CASSLDPRDVFGNTIYF.

This clonotype was observed many times. The chain recombines TRBV7-9 with TRBJ1-2; tentative D call: TRBD1 (5 bases). Germline V gives CDR1 SEHNR, CDR2 FQNEAQ (reference sequence). Trimming removed 0 bases at V and 8 bases at J, with 10 bases between. The CDR3 spans 13 residues. The CDR3 bases are TGTGCCAGCAGCTTAGCGTGGGACCGGGGCTACACCTTC. Amino acid sequence: CASSLAWDRGYTF.

This sequence joins TRBV7-2 and TRBJ1-3; 8 nucleotides align to TRBD1. Germline CDR1 is SGHTA and CDR2 is FQGNSA. CDR3 size: 16 residues. With V trimmed by 5 bases and J by 9 bases, 15 bases remained unmatched. The CDR3 nucleotides read TGTGCCAGCAGCCAGCACTACGGACAGGGAGCAGGCACCATATATTTT. The encoded protein is CASSQHYGQGAGTIYF.

Worth noting for this clonotype: This may come from a read error, since a much larger clone is one base off. This chain links TRBV25-1 with TRBJ2-2; TRBD2 matches at 14 bases. The junction had 6 bases not matched to a gene; V was cut back by 7 bases and J by 5 bases. CDR1 MGHDK and CDR2 SYGVNS come from the germline V gene. This CDR3 spans 16 amino acids. The CDR3 loop reads CASILGTSGSTGELFF. The CDR3 coding sequence is TGTGCCAGCATCCTAGGGACTAGCGGGAGTACCGGGGAGCTGTTTTTT.

The rearrangement links TRBV15 to TRBJ2-7; no firm D call. The length of the CDR3 is 11 residues. Trimming shortened V by 3 bases and J by 4 bases, and 4 bases separated the two germline ends. Germline V CDR1 and CDR2: LNHNV, YYDKDF (reference sequence). This CDR3 is CATSRKYEQYF. In DNA, the CDR3 is TGTGCCACCAGCAGGAAGTACGAGCAGTACTTC.

This clonotype was detected only a few times. The junction differs from germline at one of its ends, possibly a read error. This rearrangement joins TRBV24-1 to TRBJ2-7, with a possible D match to TRBD2 (7 bases). CDR3 length equals 17 residues. The germline gives CDR1 KGHDR, CDR2 SFDVKD. CDR3 sequence: CASSYSNDGGRRGEQYF. The CDR3 region has the DNA TGTGCCAGCAGTTACTCGAACGACGGGGGGCGACGCGGCGAGCAGTACTTC.

This clonotype occurred many times. This chain links TRBV9 with TRBJ2-7, with 11 bases that match TRBD2. V dropped 0 bases and J dropped 6; count of bases not matched to a gene: 2. CDR1 and CDR2 (germline): SGDLS, YYNGEE. The CDR3 covers 14 residues. CDR3 nucleotides: TGTGCCAGCAGCGTAGTACTAGCGGGAGCCGAGCAGTACTTC. Its translation: CASSVVLAGAEQYF.

This chain links TRBV6-1 with TRBJ1-1; 9 bases align to TRBD1. This CDR3 spans 16 amino acids. CDR1 MNHNS and CDR2 SASEGT come from the germline V gene. With 4 bases clipped from V and 4 bases from J, the junction kept 10 bases outside the gene matches. CDR3 bases: TGTGCCAGCAGTGTATACACAGGGGGCGGTACCACTGAAGCTTTCTTT. Protein product: CASSVYTGGGTTEAFF.

On this clonotype itself: A junction end diverges from the germline sequence, so it may reflect a read error. The chain couples TRBV10-3 to TRBJ1-3; 8 positions agree with TRBD1. The CDR3 runs 17 residues. Germline loops: CDR1 ENHRY, CDR2 SYGVKD. CDR3 sequence reads: CASSYPQTGQEGNTIYF. The CDR3 DNA sequence: TGTGCCAGCAGTTATCCCCAAACGGGACAGGAGGGTAACACCATATATTTT.

This clonotype was counted ten times or more. V usage is TRBV10-3 and J usage is TRBJ2-7, with 11 bases matching TRBD1. Germline V gives CDR1 ENHRY, CDR2 SYGVKD. The length of the CDR3 is 14 residues. Trimming cost V 4 bases and J 6 bases; bases outside gene matches: 5. CDR3 DNA: TGTGCCATCAGTGCTGCGGGACAGGGGGGCGAGCAGTACTTC. This gives the protein CAISAAGQGGEQYF.

The rearrangement joins TRBV29-1 to TRBJ1-1, with a weak D call TRBD1 (6 bases). With 2 bases removed from V and 2 bases from J, the gap between germline ends came to 9 bases. Germline V lookup: CDR1 SQVTM, CDR2 ANQGSEA. This CDR3 is 13 amino acids long. CDR3 DNA sequence: TGCAGCGTTGAATGGGGGCCAAACACTGAAGCTTTCTTT. Encoded protein: CSVEWGPNTEAFF.

V and J are TRBV20-1 and TRBJ1-6; D possibly corresponds to TRBD1 (6 bases). Trimming pared 6 bases from V and 4 bases from J, leaving 10 bases between. The germline CDR1 and CDR2 sequences are DFQATT and SNEGSKA (reference sequence). The CDR3 has 13 amino acids. CDR3 DNA: TGCAGTGCAAACGGACAGTATAATTCACCCCTCCACTTT. It is translated as CSANGQYNSPLHF.

The gene calls are TRBV4-2 and TRBJ1-5; no reliable D call. CDR3 length equals 13 residues. Trimming left V 1 base short and J 5 bases short, with 6 bases between. CDR1 LGHNA and CDR2 YNFKEQ come from the germline V gene. CDR3 nucleotides: TGTGCCAGCAGCCAAGTTATGGATCAGCCCCAGCATTTT. Amino acid sequence: CASSQVMDQPQHF.

This clonotype occurred many times. J is TRBJ2-5 and V is TRBV20-1, with D tentatively TRBD1 (6 bases). In germline, CDR1 is DFQATT, CDR2 SNEGSKA (reference sequence). The CDR3 length is 13 residues. V lost 0 bases and J 1 base, leaving 6 bases between the germline ends. CDR3 nucleotide sequence: TGCAGTGCTAGAGAGGACAGCCAAGAGACCCAGTACTTC. Residues: CSAREDSQETQYF.

J is TRBJ2-6 and V is TRBV19, with 10 nucleotides matching TRBD1. CDR1 LNHDA and CDR2 SQIVND come from the germline V gene (reference sequence). This CDR3 region has 17 residues. With 5 bases clipped from V and 2 bases from J, the junction kept 6 bases outside the gene matches. This CDR3 reads CASSSRTGGAGANVLTF. The CDR3 nucleotides are TGTGCCAGTAGTTCGAGGACAGGGGGAGCTGGGGCCAACGTCCTGACTTTC.

J is TRBJ1-3 and V is TRBV11-2; 8 bases agree with TRBD1. The J segment lost 0 bases and the V segment lost 5 bases, leaving 9 bases of the junction unmatched. The CDR3 is made up of 17 amino acids. CDR1 and CDR2 from the germline V gene are SGHAT and FQNNGV. The DNA for the CDR3 is TGTGCCAGCAGCCCCAAATTGGACAGGGACTCTGGAAACACCATATATTTT. The encoded protein is CASSPKLDRDSGNTIYF. Based on the CDR3 plus reference TRBV11-2 and TRBJ1-3, the full variable domain is EAGVAQSPRYKIIEKRQSVAFWCNPISGHATLYWYQQILGQGPKLLIQFQNNGVVDDSQLPKDRFSAERLKGVDSTLKIQPAKLEDSAVYLCASSPKLDRDSGNTIYFGEGSWLTVV.

This clonotype was counted at least ten times. This sequence joins TRBV20-1 and TRBJ2-7; D is ambiguous. The germline CDR1 and CDR2 sequences are DFQATT and SNEGSKA (reference sequence). The CDR3 totals 12 residues. Trimming stripped 5 bases from V and 6 bases from J, with 14 bases between. The CDR3 loop is CSAHGPTVEQYF. The CDR3 nucleotides are TGCAGTGCTCACGGGCCCACAGTCGAGCAGTACTTC.

Of note for this clonotype: The junction and the germline gene differ at one end; a read error may be behind it. The chain links TRBV29-1 to TRBJ2-7; 12 bases agree with TRBD2. The germline V gene encodes CDR1 SQVTM and CDR2 ANQGSEA. This CDR3 has 15 residues. The CDR3 is CGVEELAGGSYEQYF. The CDR3 region has the DNA TGCGGCGTTGAGGAACTAGCGGGAGGATCCTACGAGCAGTACTTC.

The table lists this clonotype with a few counts. The V and J genes are TRBV5-4 and TRBJ1-3; unclear D gene. The CDR3 sequence is 15 residues long. Germline V gene sequence: CDR1 SGHNT, CDR2 YYREEE (reference sequence). V was clipped by 4 bases and J by 0 bases, with 11 bases between them. The CDR3, as DNA: TGTGCCAGCAGCCACGGAGGGAGCTCTGGAAACACCATATATTTT. Protein: CASSHGGSSGNTIYF.

This clonotype occurred many times. V is TRBV7-2 and J is TRBJ1-2; D is possibly TRBD1 (5 bases). Trimming cost V 3 bases and J 5 bases, with 10 bases left between them. CDR3 length: 13 amino acids. In germline, CDR1 is SGHTA, CDR2 FQGNSA. This CDR3 is CASSFGTVYGYTF. The CDR3 bases are TGTGCCAGCAGCTTCGGGACGGTATATGGCTACACCTTC. The variable domain in full, with the rest retrieved from reference TRBV7-2 and TRBJ1-2, is GAGVSQSPSNKVTEKGKDVELRCDPISGHTALYWYRQSLGQGLEFLIYFQGNSAPDKSGLPSDRFSAERTGGSVSTLTIQRTQQEDSAVYLCASSFGTVYGYTFGSGTRLTVV.

This clonotype has ten or more counts. This sequence joins TRBV6-6 and TRBJ1-4; unclear D gene. This CDR3 contains 12 residues. V gave up 2 bases and J gave up 6 bases, with 4 bases separating them. Germline CDR1 is MNHNY and CDR2 is SVGAGI (reference sequence). CDR3 in DNA: TGTGCCAGCAGTTACGTGGATGAAAAACTGTTTTTT. This translates into CASSYVDEKLFF.

This clonotype was seen a handful of times. An end of the junction does not agree with germline; a read error may underlie this. The V call is TRBV6-4, the J call TRBJ1-6; 7 bases agree with TRBD1. CDR1 MRHNA and CDR2 SNTAGT come from the germline V gene. This CDR3 comprises 15 residues. CDR3: CASSYSGQQNSPLHF. The CDR3 bases are TGTGCCAGCAGTTACTCGGGACAGCAAAATTCACCCCTCCACTTT.

The rearrangement uses TRBV5-1 and TRBJ1-1; D unclear. Trimming cost V 0 bases and J 4 bases, with 7 bases left between them. The CDR3 contains 13 residues. Germline V gives CDR1 SGHRS, CDR2 YFSETQ. For the CDR3, the DNA is TGCGCCAGCAGCTTGGGACATCCCACTGAAGCTTTCTTT. Translated, it gives CASSLGHPTEAFF.

Concerning this clonotype: Being one base from a much bigger clone, this may be a read error. The V and J genes are TRBV2 and TRBJ1-1, with D tentatively TRBD1 (5 bases). CDR1 SNHLY and CDR2 FYNNEI come from the germline V gene. There are 13 residues in the CDR3. The CDR3 is CAGRYRRNTEAFF. CDR3 nucleotides: TGTGCCGGCAGGTACAGGCGGAACACTGAAGCTTTCTTT.